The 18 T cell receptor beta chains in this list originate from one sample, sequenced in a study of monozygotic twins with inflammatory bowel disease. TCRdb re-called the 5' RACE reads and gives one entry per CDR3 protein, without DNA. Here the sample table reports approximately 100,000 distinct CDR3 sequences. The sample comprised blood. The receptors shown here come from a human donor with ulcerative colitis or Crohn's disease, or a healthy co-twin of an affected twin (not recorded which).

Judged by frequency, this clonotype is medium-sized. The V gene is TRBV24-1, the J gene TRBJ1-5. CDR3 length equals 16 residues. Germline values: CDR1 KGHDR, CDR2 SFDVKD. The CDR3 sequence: CATTPRGEGPNQPQHF.

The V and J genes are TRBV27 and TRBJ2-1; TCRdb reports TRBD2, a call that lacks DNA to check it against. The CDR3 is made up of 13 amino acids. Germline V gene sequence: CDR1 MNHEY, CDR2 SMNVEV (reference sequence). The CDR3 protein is CASRLAGGPRQFF.

The CDR3 sequence: CASSLGQAQFF. J is TRBJ2-1 and V is TRBV13; lacking DNA, the TRBD1 call made by TCRdb goes unchecked. Looked up from germline, CDR1 is PRHDT and CDR2 is FYEKMQ (reference sequence). CDR3 length equals 11 residues.

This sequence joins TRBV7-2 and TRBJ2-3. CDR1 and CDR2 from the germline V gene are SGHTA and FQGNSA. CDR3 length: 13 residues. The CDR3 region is CASSTQRSDTQYF.

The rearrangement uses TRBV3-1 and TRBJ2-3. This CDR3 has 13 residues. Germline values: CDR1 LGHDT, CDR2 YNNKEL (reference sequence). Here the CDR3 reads CASSQANTDTQYF.

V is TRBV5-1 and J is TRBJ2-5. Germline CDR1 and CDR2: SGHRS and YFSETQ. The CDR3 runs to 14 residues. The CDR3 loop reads CASSLVETQETQYF.

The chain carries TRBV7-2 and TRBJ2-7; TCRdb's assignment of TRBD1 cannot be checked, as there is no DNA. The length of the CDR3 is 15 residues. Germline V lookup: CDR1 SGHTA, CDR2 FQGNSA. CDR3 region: CASSLGVTSSYEQYF.

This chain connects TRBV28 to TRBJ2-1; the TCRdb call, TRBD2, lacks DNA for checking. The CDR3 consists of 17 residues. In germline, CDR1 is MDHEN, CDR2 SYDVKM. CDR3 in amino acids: CASSSWLATSSYNEQFF.

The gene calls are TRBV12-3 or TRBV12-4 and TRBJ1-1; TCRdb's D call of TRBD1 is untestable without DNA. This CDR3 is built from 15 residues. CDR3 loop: CASRRTGGLVTEAFF.

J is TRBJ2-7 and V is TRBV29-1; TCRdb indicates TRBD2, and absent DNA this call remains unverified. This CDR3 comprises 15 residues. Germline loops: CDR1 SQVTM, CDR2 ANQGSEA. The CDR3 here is CSTSLLDGSSYEQYF.

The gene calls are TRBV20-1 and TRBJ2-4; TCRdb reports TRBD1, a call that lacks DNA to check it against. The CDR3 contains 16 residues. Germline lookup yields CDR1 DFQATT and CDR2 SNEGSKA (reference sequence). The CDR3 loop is CSAASFIGGRVNIQYF.

This CDR3 reads CSALTGTGSEQYF. The gene calls are TRBV29-1 and TRBJ2-7; TCRdb lists TRBD1, though no DNA is available to test this call. The CDR3 has 13 residues. The germline CDR1 and CDR2 sequences are SQVTM and ANQGSEA.

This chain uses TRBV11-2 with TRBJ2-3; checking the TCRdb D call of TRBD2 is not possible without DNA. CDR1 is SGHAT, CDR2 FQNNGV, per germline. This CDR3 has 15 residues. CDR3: CASSHTSGGTDTQYF.

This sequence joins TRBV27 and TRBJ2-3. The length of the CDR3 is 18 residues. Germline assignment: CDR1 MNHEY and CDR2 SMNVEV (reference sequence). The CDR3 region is CASSLINRLDESKDTQYF.

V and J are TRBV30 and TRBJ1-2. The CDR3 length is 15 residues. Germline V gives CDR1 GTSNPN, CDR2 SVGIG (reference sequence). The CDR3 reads CAWSVQGILLYGYTF.

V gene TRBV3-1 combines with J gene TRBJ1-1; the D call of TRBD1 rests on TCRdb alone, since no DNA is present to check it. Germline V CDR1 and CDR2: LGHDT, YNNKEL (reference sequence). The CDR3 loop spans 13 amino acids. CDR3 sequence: CASSQQTGDYAFF.

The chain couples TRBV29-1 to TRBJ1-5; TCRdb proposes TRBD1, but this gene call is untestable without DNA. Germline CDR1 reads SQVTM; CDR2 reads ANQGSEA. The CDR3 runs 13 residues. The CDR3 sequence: CSVVLGGNQPQHF. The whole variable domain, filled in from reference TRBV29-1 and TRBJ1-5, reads SAVISQKPSRDICQRGTSLTIQCQVDSQVTMMFWYRQQPGQSLTLIATANQGSEATYESGFVIDKFPISRPNLTFSTLTVSNMSPEDSSIYLCSVVLGGNQPQHFGDGTRLSIL.

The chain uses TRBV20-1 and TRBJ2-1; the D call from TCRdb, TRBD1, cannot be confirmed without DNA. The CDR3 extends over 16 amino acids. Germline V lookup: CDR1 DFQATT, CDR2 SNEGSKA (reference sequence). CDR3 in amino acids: CSAPSGTTISYNEQFF.